The next 10 T cell receptor beta chains were all read from a single sample in a study of blood T cell repertoires in COVID-19. TCRdb's copy holds only in-frame clones and misses some; the assay was immunoSEQ multiplex PCR. The profile covers about 69,000 clones, with 70% to 85% appearing a single time and roughly 13% taken by the ten largest. Material: peripheral blood. Receptors were obtained from a man aged 50 to 60 with COVID-19, enrolled during active disease.

The chain uses TRBV7-9 and TRBJ2-3; maybe TRBD1 (6 bases). The length of the CDR3 is 12 residues. Germline CDR1 SEHNR, CDR2 FQNEAQ (reference sequence). The V end was cut by 11 bases, the J end by 4 bases, with 13 bases between. The CDR3: CACKGDADTQYF. The CDR3 nucleotides read TGTGCCTGTAAGGGGGACGCAGATACGCAGTATTTT.

The chain joins TRBV9 to TRBJ1-6; 9 bases line up with TRBD1. The CDR3 is 16 residues long. The germline V gene encodes CDR1 SGDLS and CDR2 YYNGEE. The junction had 9 bases not matched to a gene; V was cut back by 4 bases and J by 7 bases. The CDR3 DNA follows: TGTGCCAGCAGCCTAACCGGGACAGGGAAGAATTCACCCCTCCACTTT. Translated: CASSLTGTGKNSPLHF.

The chain carries TRBV18 and TRBJ2-6; 7 positions match TRBD1. The CDR3 loop spans 16 amino acids. V shed 3 bases and J 1 base; nucleotides not matched to a gene: 3. CDR1 KGHSH and CDR2 LQKENI come from the germline V gene. The CDR3 loop reads CASSPSDRSGANVLTF. For the CDR3, the DNA is TGTGCCAGCTCACCTTCGGACAGGTCTGGGGCCAACGTCCTGACTTTC. The full variable domain, in which reference TRBV18 and TRBJ2-6 provide the parts outside the CDR3, is NAGVMQNPRHLVRRRGQEARLRCSPMKGHSHVYWYRQLPEEGLKFMVYLQKENIIDESGMPKERFSAEFPKEGPSILRIQQVVRGDSAAYFCASSPSDRSGANVLTFGAGSRLTVL.

The V gene is TRBV4-2, the J gene TRBJ2-2; TRBD2 agrees at 10 bases. Germline V gene lookup returns CDR1 LGHNA and CDR2 YNFKEQ. CDR3 length: 18 amino acids. J gave up 6 bases and V 2 bases, and 12 bases lay outside the gene matches. CDR3 region: CASSQRQGAGGPSGELFF. CDR3 nucleotide sequence: TGTGCCAGCAGCCAACGTCAGGGAGCGGGGGGGCCCTCCGGGGAGCTGTTTTTT.

The V call is TRBV4-1, the J call TRBJ2-1, with 12 bases that match TRBD2. The CDR3 contains 16 residues. Trimming removed 3 bases from V and 8 bases from J; junction bases left unmatched: 8. Germline values: CDR1 MGHRA, CDR2 YSYEKL. CDR3 residues: CASSQTGTSGFYEQFF. The CDR3 DNA follows: TGCGCCAGCAGCCAGACAGGGACTAGCGGGTTCTATGAGCAGTTCTTC.

The J gene is TRBJ2-7, the V gene TRBV5-1; D may be TRBD1 (6 bases). The V and J ends lost 2 bases and 4 bases respectively, with 13 bases between them. Per the germline V gene, CDR1 is SGHRS and CDR2 is YFSETQ. The CDR3 is made up of 14 amino acids. Here the CDR3 DNA reads TGCGCCAGCAGCTTTTTTCAGGGGTCATACGAGCAGTACTTC. Translation gives CASSFFQGSYEQYF.

V is TRBV28 and J is TRBJ1-5; no clear D gene. V lost 5 bases to trimming and J lost 7 bases, with 15 bases between them. This CDR3 is built from 14 residues. Germline values: CDR1 MDHEN, CDR2 SYDVKM. Here the CDR3 DNA reads TGTGCCAGCAGTACCACCTCGAGAGGGCAGCCCCAGCATTTT. This gives the protein CASSTTSRGQPQHF.

V and J are TRBV28 and TRBJ1-2; weak D call: TRBD1 (6 bases). The CDR3 runs 14 residues. Germline loops: CDR1 MDHEN, CDR2 SYDVKM. V lost 1 base and J 7 bases, leaving 13 bases between the germline ends. CDR3 in amino acids: CASSLFGGAGGYTF. The DNA of the CDR3 is TGTGCCAGCAGTTTATTCGGGGGGGCTGGTGGCTACACCTTC.

This clone was observed a few times. The chain is built from TRBV29-1 and TRBJ1-1; no clear D gene. The CDR3 is made up of 11 amino acids. From germline, CDR1 is SQVTM and CDR2 ANQGSEA. V lost 4 bases to trimming and J lost 4 bases, with 7 bases between them. The CDR3 coding sequence is TGCAGCGTTGTCTCGAGCACTGAAGCTTTCTTT. Translating gives CSVVSSTEAFF.

This chain connects TRBV5-8 to TRBJ1-1; TRBD1 matches 7 bases. The CDR3 is 12 amino acids. In germline, CDR1 is SGHTS, CDR2 YDEGEE. V shed 4 bases, J shed 13 bases, and the junction held 10 bases outside the gene matches. For the CDR3, the DNA is TGTGCCAGCAGCCCGGGGAAAAGACAGGGTTTCTTT. This encodes CASSPGKRQGFF. The full variable domain, its missing parts supplied by reference TRBV5-8 and TRBJ1-1, is EAGVTQSPTHLIKTRGQQATLRCSPISGHTSVYWYQQALGLGLQFLLWYDEGEERNRGNFPPRFSGRQFPNYSSELNVNALELEDSALYLCASSPGKRQGFFGQGTRLTVV.